A single T cell receptor beta chain is shown here with its context. Its antigen is not identified. There are 17 residues in the CDR3. Germline assignment: CDR1 SGHDT and CDR2 YYEEEE. V lost 2 bases and J 0 bases, leaving 17 bases between the germline ends. An assay was performed, and its level was deep. The assay was immunoSEQ multiplex PCR, and TCRdb's table has in-frame clones only and misses some. The table shows 600,000 to 750,000 clones, with less than 80% occurring only once. Donors comprised only Caucasian adults living in Nashville, Tennessee. This record comes from a study of shared clonotypes between healthy human individuals. General observations from the study: Shared clonotypes: about 5.3% naive CD4, 3% to 3.5% naive CD8, about 2.2% memory CD4, about 0.41% memory CD8. Among donors, clonotype sharing was expected to be affected by sequencing depth.

The chain links TRBV5-6 to TRBJ1-1, with D possibly TRBD1 on 5 matching bases. This receptor was taken from a woman between 25 and 40 years old in good health. The source material was memory CD4+ T cells sorted from blood. This sample's subset: CD45RA-negative fraction. The CDR3 sequence: CASSFKRDSLMNTEAFF. The CDR3 bases are TGTGCCAGCAGCTTCAAGCGGGACTCCTTAATGAACACTGAAGCTTTCTTT.